These T cell receptor beta chains were read from a single sample in a study of blood T cell repertoires in COVID-19. The method was immunoSEQ multiplex PCR; TCRdb's version includes in-frame clones alone and lacks a portion of them. The table lists about 270,000 clones, approximately 89% of them singletons. Sequencing used PBMCs or T cells enriched from blood (not recorded which). These receptors were collected from a woman aged 18-29 years who had recovered from COVID-19. The CDR3 runs from the conserved cysteine through the conserved F or W. The D gene is left open where the match is weak. Part of the rows lack a size; the others show once, few, many or a class for expanded clones.

CDR3aa: CSDSPGRATEAFF
CDR3nt: TGCAGCGATTCTCCAGGGCGCGCCACTGAAGCTTTCTTT
v_gene: TRBV29-1
j_gene: TRBJ1-1
d_gene: .
abundance: .

CDR3aa: CASSRLGGGQDEKLFF
CDR3nt: TGTGCCAGCAGCCGCCTGGGCGGGGGGCAAGATGAAAAACTGTTTTTT
v_gene: TRBV5-4
j_gene: TRBJ1-4
d_gene: .
abundance: .

CDR3aa: CASTSGQPNSPLHF
CDR3nt: TGTGCCAGCACCTCGGGACAGCCTAATTCACCCCTCCACTTT
v_gene: TRBV27
j_gene: TRBJ1-6
d_gene: TRBD1
abundance: .

CDR3aa: CASSPRDLRSNQPQHF
CDR3nt: TGTGCCAGCTCACCCCGGGATTTAAGAAGCAATCAGCCCCAGCATTTT
v_gene: TRBV18
j_gene: TRBJ1-5
d_gene: .
abundance: .

CDR3aa: CSASPHSYNEQFF
CDR3nt: TGCAGTGCTAGTCCCCACTCCTACAATGAGCAGTTCTTC
v_gene: TRBV20-1
j_gene: TRBJ2-1
d_gene: .
abundance: .

CDR3aa: CASSRGLLGGWVQPQHF
CDR3nt: TGTGCCAGTAGTAGGGGCCTACTTGGGGGCTGGGTACAGCCCCAGCATTTT
v_gene: TRBV19
j_gene: TRBJ1-5
d_gene: .
abundance: .

CDR3aa: CASSPSGTDEQYF
CDR3nt: TGTGCCAGCTCACCTTCGGGGACAGACGAGCAGTACTTC
v_gene: TRBV18
j_gene: TRBJ2-7
d_gene: TRBD1
abundance: .

CDR3aa: CASSLDRSGNTIYF
CDR3nt: TGTGCCAGCAGCTTAGACAGGTCTGGAAACACCATATATTTT
v_gene: TRBV13
j_gene: TRBJ1-3
d_gene: .
abundance: .

CDR3aa: CASSQGWSMRDTQYF
CDR3nt: TGTGCCAGCAGTCAGGGGTGGAGTATGAGAGATACGCAGTATTTT
v_gene: TRBV6-5
j_gene: TRBJ2-3
d_gene: .
abundance: .

CDR3aa: CASSLGTGGRTQYF
CDR3nt: TGTGCCAGCAGCTTGGGGACAGGGGGGAGGACCCAGTACTTC
v_gene: TRBV7-9
j_gene: TRBJ2-5
d_gene: TRBD1
abundance: .

CDR3aa: CASSLREAYGYTF
CDR3nt: TGTGCCAGCAGCTTAAGGGAGGCCTATGGCTACACCTTC
v_gene: TRBV13
j_gene: TRBJ1-2
d_gene: .
abundance: few

CDR3aa: CATSDATDYEQYF
CDR3nt: TGTGCCACCAGTGACGCTACCGACTACGAGCAGTACTTC
v_gene: TRBV24-1
j_gene: TRBJ2-7
d_gene: .
abundance: .

CDR3aa: CASSHGSTDGYTF
CDR3nt: TGTGCCAGCAGCCATGGCTCGACAGATGGCTACACCTTC
v_gene: TRBV3-1/TRBV3-2
j_gene: TRBJ1-2
d_gene: .
abundance: .

CDR3aa: CAISDGFYGYTF
CDR3nt: TGTGCCATCAGTGACGGGTTCTATGGCTACACCTTC
v_gene: TRBV10-3
j_gene: TRBJ1-2
d_gene: .
abundance: .

CDR3aa: CASSLDHRVSNTEAFF
CDR3nt: TGTGCCAGCAGCTTAGACCACAGGGTTTCGAACACTGAAGCTTTCTTT
v_gene: TRBV11-3
j_gene: TRBJ1-1
d_gene: .
abundance: .

CDR3aa: CASSSSSYEQYF
CDR3nt: TGTGCCAGCAGCTCGAGCTCCTACGAGCAGTACTTC
v_gene: TRBV7-2
j_gene: TRBJ2-7
d_gene: .
abundance: .